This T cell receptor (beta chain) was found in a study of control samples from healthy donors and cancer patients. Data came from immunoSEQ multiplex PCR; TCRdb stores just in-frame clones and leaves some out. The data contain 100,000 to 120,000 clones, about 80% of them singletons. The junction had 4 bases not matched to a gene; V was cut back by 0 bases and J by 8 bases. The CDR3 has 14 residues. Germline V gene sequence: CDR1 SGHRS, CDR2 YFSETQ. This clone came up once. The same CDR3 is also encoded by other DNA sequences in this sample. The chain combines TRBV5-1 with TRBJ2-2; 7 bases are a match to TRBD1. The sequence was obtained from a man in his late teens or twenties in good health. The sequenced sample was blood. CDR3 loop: CASSLDRGRGELFF. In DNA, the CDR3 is TGCGCCAGCAGCTTGGACAGGGGTCGGGGGGAGCTGTTTTTT.